This is a list of T cell receptor beta chains from one sample in a study of cytomegalovirus exposure and HLA in healthy donors. The assay was immunoSEQ multiplex PCR, and TCRdb's table has in-frame clones only and misses some. Counted here are about 130,000 clones, 75% to 80% occurring once; the ten biggest clones make up 2% to 2.5%. The material sequenced was PBMCs. The origin of the receptors is a man aged 30 to 39 in good health and CMV-seronegative. Each CDR3 is given with its conserved first and last residue. The D gene is left open where the match is weak. A clone size is listed for some rows: how often the clone was seen (once, few, many), or a class if it is expanded.

TRBJ2-7 | . | TRBV10-3 | . | TGTGCCATCAGTGACCCTGGACAGGGAGGGGCGTACGAGCAGTACTTC | CAISDPGQGGAYEQYF
TRBJ2-3 | . | TRBV5-1 | TRBD1 | TGCGCCAGCAGCTTGAGAGGACAGGGGGCAGATACGCAGTATTTT | CASSLRGQGADTQYF
TRBJ1-4 | . | TRBV5-1 | . | TGCGCCAGCAGCTTGGGGTCAACTGCAACTAATGAAAAACTGTTTTTT | CASSLGSTATNEKLFF
TRBJ1-4 | . | TRBV6-5 | . | TGTGCCAGCAGGAAACGTCGGAATGAAAAACTGTTTTTT | CASRKRRNEKLFF
TRBJ2-7 | . | TRBV6-1 | . | TGTGCCAGCAGTGGTCAAGACTACGAGCAGTACTTC | CASSGQDYEQYF
TRBJ2-7 | . | TRBV28 | TRBD1 | TGTGCCAGCAGGTCGGGACAGGGTTCCTACGAGCAGTACTTC | CASRSGQGSYEQYF
TRBJ1-2 | . | TRBV7-9 | TRBD1 | TGTGCCAGCAGCTTTCAACAGGGGGCGAGGCCCTACACCTTC | CASSFQQGARPYTF
TRBJ2-1 | . | TRBV18 | TRBD2 | TGTGCCAGCTCAACCGGGACTAGCTTCGGCAATGAGCAGTTCTTC | CASSTGTSFGNEQFF
TRBJ1-2 | once | TRBV7-2 | TRBD1 | TGTGCCAGCAGCCCGGGCGCGGGACAGGGCTATGGCTACACCTTC | CASSPGAGQGYGYTF
TRBJ2-2 | . | TRBV14 | . | TGTGCCAGCAGCCAAGATCTAAACACCGGGGAGCTGTTTTTT | CASSQDLNTGELFF
TRBJ2-3 | . | TRBV7-9 | TRBD2 | TGTGCCAGCAGCTCCGTAGCGGGAGCCACAGATACGCAGTATTTT | CASSSVAGATDTQYF
TRBJ1-3 | . | TRBV9 | . | TGTGCCAGCAGCGTAGCTAGCAACTCTGGAAACACCATATATTTT | CASSVASNSGNTIYF
TRBJ1-1 | . | TRBV6-5 | . | TGTGCCAGCAGTTATGGCAGTTGGAGCACTGAAGCTTTCTTT | CASSYGSWSTEAFF